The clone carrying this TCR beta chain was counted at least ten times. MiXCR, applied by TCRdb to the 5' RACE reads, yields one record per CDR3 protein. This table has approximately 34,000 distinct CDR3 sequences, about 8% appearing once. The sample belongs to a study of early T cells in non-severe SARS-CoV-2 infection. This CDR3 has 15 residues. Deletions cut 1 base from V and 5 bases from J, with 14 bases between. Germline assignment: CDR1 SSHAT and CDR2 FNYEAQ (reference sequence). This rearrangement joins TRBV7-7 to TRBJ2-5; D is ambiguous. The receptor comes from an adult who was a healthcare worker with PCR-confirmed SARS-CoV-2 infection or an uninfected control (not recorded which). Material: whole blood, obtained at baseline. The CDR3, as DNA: TGTGCCAGCAGCTTAGATTCCAGTCCGGGCGAGACCCAGTACTTC. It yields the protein CASSLDSSPGETQYF.